These 12 T cell receptor beta chains were sequenced from one sample in a study of blood T cell repertoires in COVID-19. Sequencing was performed with immunoSEQ multiplex PCR; in TCRdb, only in-frame clones are kept and a portion is missing. The sample has around 200,000 clones, 65% to 85% seen once; the top ten hold 4.4%. Sequenced input: peripheral blood. Every receptor here comes from a man between 45 and 60 years old with active or convalescent COVID-19.

This sequence joins TRBV2 and TRBJ2-2, with 7 bases lining up with TRBD1. CDR3 length equals 14 residues. The germline V gene has CDR1 SNHLY and CDR2 FYNNEI. The junction had 6 bases not matched to a gene; V was cut back by 7 bases and J by 4 bases. In DNA, the CDR3 is TGTGCCAGCATTGGGACAGCTTCCACCGGGGAGCTGTTTTTT. Translation: CASIGTASTGELFF.

The chain employs TRBV7-9 and TRBJ2-7; D possibly corresponds to TRBD2 (6 bases). Trimming cost V 4 bases and J 0 bases, with 10 bases left between them. Germline assignment: CDR1 SEHNR and CDR2 FQNEAQ (reference sequence). The CDR3 length is 14 residues. The CDR3 is CASSSTEGSYEQYF. The DNA of the CDR3 is TGTGCCAGCAGCTCCACGGAGGGCTCCTACGAGCAGTACTTC.

The sample holds one count of this clone. This chain's CDR3 is CATLSGGEQYF. The CDR3 DNA is TGTGCCACACTTAGCGGGGGCGAGCAGTACTTC. The chain joins TRBV11-2 to TRBJ2-7, with TRBD2 identical over 9 bases. The CDR3 contains 11 residues. The junction had 4 bases not matched to a gene; V was cut back by 10 bases and J by 6 bases. The germline V gene has CDR1 SGHAT and CDR2 FQNNGV.

This chain joins TRBV2 and TRBJ1-2; 7 nucleotides agree with TRBD1. Unmatched junction bases numbered 2, after V lost 0 bases and J lost 4 bases. Germline values: CDR1 SNHLY, CDR2 FYNNEI. This CDR3 region has 14 residues. The CDR3 nucleotides read TGTGCCAGCAGTGAAGCTTCAGGGGGCTATGGCTACACCTTC. Encoded protein: CASSEASGGYGYTF.

The chain combines TRBV12-3 or TRBV12-4 with TRBJ1-1, with 7 nucleotides matching TRBD1. This CDR3 is 13 amino acids long. Unmatched junction bases numbered 3, after V lost 4 bases and J lost 4 bases. The CDR3: CASSSQGGTEAFF. The CDR3 DNA is TGTGCCAGCAGTTCTCAGGGGGGCACTGAAGCTTTCTTT.

The chain uses TRBV5-4 and TRBJ2-6; 7 bases agree with TRBD2. Germline lookup yields CDR1 SGHNT and CDR2 YYREEE (reference sequence). The CDR3 extends over 15 amino acids. J gave up 4 bases and V 4 bases, and 5 bases lay outside the gene matches. DNA for the CDR3: TGTGCCAGCAGCACCGGGGGGACCGGGGCCAACGTCCTGACTTTC. It is translated as CASSTGGTGANVLTF.

This chain joins TRBV19 and TRBJ2-7; 10 bases map to TRBD1. The CDR3 spans 14 residues. Looked up from germline, CDR1 is LNHDA and CDR2 is SQIVND (reference sequence). J was trimmed by 4 bases and V by 3 bases; bases with no gene match: 3. As DNA, the CDR3 is TGTGCCAGTAGTATTGGGACAGGGGTATACGAGCAGTACTTC. This sequence encodes CASSIGTGVYEQYF.

CDR3 region: CARGGKPRIIYGYTF. The CDR3, as DNA: TGTGCCCGGGGGGGGAAACCTCGCATTATATATGGCTACACCTTC. This chain connects TRBV28 to TRBJ1-2; perhaps TRBD1 as D (5 bases). The CDR3 runs 15 residues. V lost 11 bases and J lost 5, with 24 bases in between. Per germline, CDR1 MDHEN and CDR2 SYDVKM.

The chain is built from TRBV19 and TRBJ2-6; TRBD1 might be the D (6 bases). The germline V gene encodes CDR1 LNHDA and CDR2 SQIVND (reference sequence). The CDR3 spans 17 residues. Trimming took 6 bases from V and 2 from J, leaving 17 bases between them. In DNA form, the CDR3 reads TGTGCCAGTAGACTAACGACAGGTTTCCCTGGGGCCAACGTCCTGACTTTC. This codes for CASRLTTGFPGANVLTF.

This sequence joins TRBV27 and TRBJ2-7; the match to TRBD2 covers 11 bases. The CDR3 has 16 residues. V shed 0 bases, J shed 2 bases, and the junction held 3 bases outside the gene matches. Germline V lookup: CDR1 MNHEY, CDR2 SMNVEV (reference sequence). The CDR3 spells CASSLSVAGGPYEQYF. The CDR3, as DNA: TGTGCCAGCAGTTTATCGGTAGCGGGGGGGCCCTACGAGCAGTACTTC.

This sequence joins TRBV25-1 and TRBJ1-6; D is undetermined. The germline gives CDR1 MGHDK, CDR2 SYGVNS. With 6 bases removed from V and 0 bases from J, the gap between germline ends came to 12 bases. The CDR3 is made up of 16 amino acids. The CDR3 sequence: CASRPPGSSYNSPLHF. In DNA form, the CDR3 reads TGTGCCAGCAGGCCACCGGGGAGCTCCTATAATTCACCCCTCCACTTT.

This chain connects TRBV6-5 to TRBJ1-3, with D possibly TRBD1 on 6 matching bases. Germline lookup yields CDR1 MNHEY and CDR2 SVGAGI. V gave up 10 bases and J gave up 6 bases, with 10 bases separating them. This CDR3 is 11 amino acids long. Written as DNA, the CDR3 is TGTGCCACACAGGGTTTAAACACCATATATTTT. This encodes CATQGLNTIYF.